This T cell receptor (beta chain) was sequenced during a study of neoadjuvant nivolumab and ipilimumab in lung cancer. Study-wide results and limits: Only two of four nivolumab-treated tumors gained richness and clonality by surgery. TCR receptors were sequenced in few samples.

Germline CDR1 reads MNHNS; CDR2 reads SASEGT. The CDR3 length is 13 residues. The V gene end was trimmed by 8 bases and the J gene end by 2 bases; junction bases not matched to a gene: 4. Assay used: immunoSEQ multiplex PCR; TCRdb lists only in-frame clones, some missing. Of about 29,000 clones in the sample, about three quarters were seen once. Worth noting for this clone: What it recognizes is unknown.

The chain carries TRBV6-1 and TRBJ2-7; 9 bases match TRBD1. Sequences were derived from tumor tissue, sampled after neoadjuvant nivolumab, alone or with ipilimumab, at or shortly before surgery. This receptor was taken from an adult with non-small cell lung cancer. The chain's CDR3 is CASERTGAYEQYF. CDR3 DNA: TGTGCCAGCGAAAGGACAGGGGCCTACGAGCAGTACTTC.